These 26 T cell receptor beta chains originate from one sample sequenced in a study of T cells in Graves' hyperthyroidism and ophthalmopathy. Using RNA transcripts as the source, TCR beta CDR3 regions were amplified. Carried out on the TCR CDR3, a first-round RT-PCR used the HTBI primer set. TCRdb reprocessed the multiplex PCR reads with MiXCR, giving one entry per CDR3 protein. The sample records 300,000 to 450,000 distinct CDR3 sequences, approximately 15% being singletons. Sequences were obtained from blood. Receptors originate from a woman between 55 and 75 years old with Graves' hyperthyroidism.

This clonotype was found many times. This sequence joins TRBV4-2 and TRBJ2-7, with 8 bases fitting TRBD1. V trimming: 4 bases; J trimming: 4 bases; junction bases outside the gene matches: 6. The CDR3 consists of 14 residues. Germline CDR1 LGHNA, CDR2 YNFKEQ. The CDR3 region is CASSLGTGEYEQYF. CDR3 in DNA: TGTGCCAGCAGCCTCGGGACAGGAGAATACGAGCAGTACTTC.

This clonotype was counted ten times or more. The J gene is TRBJ2-7, the V gene TRBV6-1, with TRBD1 matching over 8 bases. The germline gives CDR1 MNHNS, CDR2 SASEGT. The CDR3 runs to 11 residues. The trim removed 11 bases at V and 5 bases at J, leaving 5 bases unmatched. CDR3 nucleotide sequence: TGTGCCGGAGACAGGGGACACGAGCAGTACTTC. Its protein is CAGDRGHEQYF.

CDR3 sequence reads: CASREQGVNTEAFF. The DNA of the CDR3 is TGTGCCAGCAGGGAACAGGGAGTCAACACTGAAGCTTTCTTT. This sequence joins TRBV2 and TRBJ1-1, with a tentative D call TRBD1 (6 bases). The V gene's germline CDR1 is SNHLY and CDR2 FYNNEI. Trimming pared 6 bases from V and 2 bases from J, leaving 13 bases between. The CDR3 is 14 amino acids.

There are a few counts of this clonotype. The chain uses TRBV19 and TRBJ2-7; 11 nucleotides agree with TRBD2. V was clipped by 6 bases and J by 0 bases; unmatched bases: 10. The germline V gene encodes CDR1 LNHDA and CDR2 SQIVND (reference sequence). The CDR3 is 17 amino acids. The CDR3 DNA reads TGTGCCAGTAGACCCGGGACTAGCGGTCCAAGCTCCTACGAGCAGTACTTC. Its translation is CASRPGTSGPSSYEQYF.

In this sample, this clonotype turned up many times. This chain links TRBV11-1 with TRBJ2-3, with 7 bases aligning to TRBD2. There are 16 residues in the CDR3. CDR1 and CDR2 (germline): SGHAT, FQDESV (reference sequence). The V gene end was trimmed by 2 bases and the J gene end by 2 bases; junction bases not matched to a gene: 7. CDR3 nucleotides: TGTGCCAGCAGCTTATCGGCGGGAGCGGCCACAGATACGCAGTATTTT. This translates into CASSLSAGAATDTQYF.

This chain joins TRBV4-1 and TRBJ2-1; no definite D call. V was clipped by 1 base and J by 3 bases, with 10 bases between them. Germline V lookup: CDR1 MGHRA, CDR2 YSYEKL. This CDR3 has 15 amino acids. The CDR3 bases are TGCGCCAGCAGCCAAGGTCCCCTGAGCTACAATGAGCAGTTCTTC. This translates into CASSQGPLSYNEQFF.

Note on this clonotype: This may be a read error, as it is one base from a much larger clone. This chain connects TRBV5-1 to TRBJ1-4; 9 positions agree with TRBD1. This CDR3 spans 15 amino acids. Germline values: CDR1 SGHRS, CDR2 YFSETQ. The CDR3 DNA is TGCGCCAGCAGCTTTTGGACAGGGGCGAATGGAAAACTGTTTTTT. Translated, it gives CASSFWTGANGKLFF.

This clonotype was observed at least ten times. J is TRBJ2-1 and V is TRBV7-9; no reliable D call. Trimming left V 5 bases short and J 7 bases short, with 15 bases between. Germline V lookup: CDR1 SEHNR, CDR2 FQNEAQ (reference sequence). CDR3 size: 14 residues. In nucleotides, the CDR3 is TGTGCCAGCAGCGAGCAAGTTTTAAAAAATGAGCAGTTCTTC. It is translated as CASSEQVLKNEQFF.

This clonotype came up a few times. The chain is built from TRBV29-1 and TRBJ2-1, with D unclear. There are 15 residues in the CDR3. Germline V gene sequence: CDR1 SQVTM, CDR2 ANQGSEA. Trimming cost V 3 bases and J 5 bases, with 17 bases left between them. CDR3 residues: CSVEKDANSHNEQFF. Written as DNA, the CDR3 is TGCAGCGTTGAGAAGGACGCCAACAGTCACAATGAGCAGTTCTTC.

The chain has TRBV28 and TRBJ2-1; 9 bases agree with TRBD2. Unmatched junction bases numbered 16, after V lost 7 bases and J lost 3 bases. CDR3 size: 18 residues. Per the germline V gene, CDR1 is MDHEN and CDR2 is SYDVKM. The CDR3 DNA reads as TGTGCCAGCAACTCTCGCGGGGGGCGACTAGCGGACTACAATGAGCAGTTCTTC. This gives the protein CASNSRGGRLADYNEQFF.

This clonotype was picked up many times. The gene calls are TRBV5-6 and TRBJ2-3; D unclear. V was pared by 3 bases and J by 8 bases, with 13 bases between. The CDR3 runs to 13 residues. Germline assignment: CDR1 SGHDT and CDR2 YYEEEE. DNA of the CDR3: TGTGCCAGCAGCTATGGTTACCCAGGTACGCAGTATTTT. Translating gives CASSYGYPGTQYF.

The chain recombines TRBV6-1 with TRBJ2-3; the D call may be TRBD1 or TRBD2 (5 bases each). The CDR3 spans 16 residues. Per germline, CDR1 MNHNS and CDR2 SASEGT. Trimming took 5 bases from V and 1 from J, leaving 16 bases between them. The CDR3 is CASSRRGALGTDTQYF. The CDR3 DNA follows: TGTGCCAGCAGTAGGAGAGGGGCTCTGGGCACAGATACGCAGTATTTT.

This clonotype was counted at least ten times. The V gene is TRBV6-6, the J gene TRBJ1-5; D is unresolved. Looked up from germline, CDR1 is MNHNY and CDR2 is SVGAGI (reference sequence). V dropped 1 base and J dropped 6 bases, with 10 bases sitting between them. The CDR3 covers 14 residues. The CDR3 DNA is TGTGCCAGCAGTTACTTTAAACTTGGTCAGCCCCAGCATTTT. It translates to CASSYFKLGQPQHF.

This sequence joins TRBV19 and TRBJ2-1; no clear D. The V gene's germline CDR1 is LNHDA and CDR2 SQIVND (reference sequence). This CDR3 has 15 residues. The V end was cut by 3 bases, the J end by 0 bases, with 9 bases between. The CDR3 DNA sequence: TGTGCCAGTAGTATGGCGATAGGCTCCTACAATGAGCAGTTCTTC. It translates to CASSMAIGSYNEQFF.

This clonotype was recorded many times. The chain couples TRBV27 to TRBJ2-1; 12 bases are a match to TRBD2. Looked up from germline, CDR1 is MNHEY and CDR2 is SMNVEV (reference sequence). V gave up 4 bases and J gave up 5 bases; unmatched junction bases: 15. The CDR3 is 19 amino acids. The CDR3 DNA reads TGTGCCAGCAGTTCACTTCATTCTTGGACTAGCGGGATAGACAATGAGCAGTTCTTC. Its translation is CASSSLHSWTSGIDNEQFF.

This clonotype was recorded many times. The rearrangement joins TRBV5-1 to TRBJ1-5; D is undetermined. The germline V gene encodes CDR1 SGHRS and CDR2 YFSETQ. With 3 bases removed from V and 0 bases from J, the gap between germline ends came to 10 bases. The CDR3 is 15 amino acids. CDR3 sequence: CASSWDGSSNQPQHF. CDR3 nucleotides: TGCGCCAGCAGCTGGGATGGCAGTAGCAATCAGCCCCAGCATTTT.

This clonotype was seen only a few times. J is TRBJ2-7 and V is TRBV4-1; TRBD2 aligns across 9 bases. The CDR3 has 17 amino acids. In germline, CDR1 is MGHRA, CDR2 YSYEKL. Trimming cost V 2 bases and J 1 base; bases outside gene matches: 9. CDR3 residues: CASSQPSGTSSSYEQYF. CDR3 DNA sequence: TGCGCCAGCAGCCAACCTTCCGGGACTAGCAGTTCCTACGAGCAGTACTTC.

Many counts were recorded for this clonotype. The chain uses TRBV7-8 and TRBJ2-3; possibly TRBD1 for D (5 bases). CDR1 and CDR2 from the germline V gene are SGHVS and FQNEAQ. V shed 6 bases and J shed 1 base, with 14 bases lying between them. The CDR3 spans 15 residues. This chain's CDR3 is CASRGLRLGTDTQYF. The CDR3 region has the DNA TGTGCCAGCAGGGGGCTAAGGCTGGGCACAGATACGCAGTATTTT.

This clonotype was seen a few times. The chain joins TRBV10-3 to TRBJ2-7; 9 nucleotides line up with TRBD2. Germline V lookup: CDR1 ENHRY, CDR2 SYGVKD. The CDR3 has 16 amino acids. The trim removed 0 bases at V and 2 bases at J, leaving 5 bases unmatched. The CDR3 reads CAISESSGRGTYEQYF. CDR3 sequence (DNA): TGTGCCATCAGTGAGTCTAGCGGGAGAGGAACCTACGAGCAGTACTTC.

This clonotype was seen at least ten times. This chain links TRBV6-1 with TRBJ2-7, with 8 bases matching TRBD1. J was trimmed by 5 bases and V by 6 bases; bases with no gene match: 9. This CDR3 has 14 residues. Germline loops: CDR1 MNHNS, CDR2 SASEGT. The CDR3 nucleotides read TGTGCCAGCAGCCCCACTCCAGGGGGCCACGAGCAGTACTTC. Encoded protein: CASSPTPGGHEQYF.

CDR3 protein: CASSVGLATSYEQYF. In DNA, the CDR3 is TGTGCCAGCAGCGTAGGGTTAGCTACCTCCTACGAGCAGTACTTC. This sequence joins TRBV9 and TRBJ2-7; D remains ambiguous. This CDR3 has 15 amino acids. The germline CDR1 and CDR2 sequences are SGDLS and YYNGEE. V lost 0 bases and J 0 bases, leaving 10 bases between the germline ends.

V is TRBV24-1 and J is TRBJ2-5, with D maybe TRBD2 (7 bases). This CDR3 is built from 14 residues. V lost 7 bases and J lost 0, with 11 bases in between. From germline, CDR1 is KGHDR and CDR2 SFDVKD. This chain's CDR3 is CATRGGADQETQYF. CDR3 nucleotides: TGTGCCACCAGAGGGGGGGCCGACCAAGAGACCCAGTACTTC.

This clonotype came up many times. This chain links TRBV2 with TRBJ1-5, with D perhaps TRBD1 (5 bases). Deletions cut 2 bases from V and 0 bases from J, with 14 bases between. This CDR3 has 17 residues. Germline V CDR1 and CDR2: SNHLY, FYNNEI. CDR3 DNA sequence: TGTGCCAGCAGTGAAAACAGGTTTAAGGGTAGCAATCAGCCCCAGCATTTT. Amino acid sequence: CASSENRFKGSNQPQHF. Drawing the rest from reference TRBV2 and TRBJ1-5, the complete variable domain is EPEVTQTPSHQVTQMGQEVILRCVPISNHLYFYWYRQILGQKVEFLVSFYNNEISEKSEIFDDQFSVERPDGSNFTLKIRSTKLEDSAMYFCASSENRFKGSNQPQHFGDGTRLSIL.

This clonotype was seen repeatedly, ten times or more. The chain carries TRBV14 and TRBJ2-2; 7 bases match TRBD1. J was trimmed by 5 bases and V by 2 bases; bases with no gene match: 5. The CDR3 is 15 residues long. Germline V CDR1 and CDR2: SGHDN, FVKESK. The CDR3 loop is CASSQLTGITGELFF. As DNA, the CDR3 is TGTGCCAGCAGCCAACTGACAGGGATTACCGGGGAGCTGTTTTTT.

There are many counts of this clonotype. The rearrangement uses TRBV18 and TRBJ1-1; D perhaps matches TRBD1 (5 bases). Per the germline V gene, CDR1 is KGHSH and CDR2 is LQKENI. Trimming cost V 3 bases and J 5 bases, with 13 bases left between them. CDR3 length: 14 amino acids. The DNA for the CDR3 is TGTGCCAGCTCACCTCAGCCCGGGGGGACTGAAGCTTTCTTT. This translates into CASSPQPGGTEAFF.

Comment on this clonotype: A much larger clone sits a single nucleotide away, making a read error possible. The chain employs TRBV6-1 and TRBJ2-3; D uncertain. The better agreement between TRBJ1-5 and the DNA end casts doubt on the J call. This CDR3 region has 17 residues. In germline, CDR1 is MNHNS, CDR2 SASEGT. The CDR3 DNA sequence: TGTGCCAGCAGTACCCCCCGAGGGAGTTCTGGCACAGATACGCAGCATTTT. Amino acid sequence: CASSTPRGSSGTDTQHF.